These 3 T cell receptor beta chains originate from one sample sequenced in a study of T cell responses to AZD1222 COVID-19 vaccine. Clones were sequenced by immunoSEQ multiplex PCR, and TCRdb holds only the in-frame ones, with some missing. The data hold approximately 140,000 clones, with around 89% observed a single time. This specimen was peripheral blood, taken on day 0 of AZD1222 vaccination. These receptors were collected from an adult in good health.

This clone has only a few counts. This chain joins TRBV25-1 and TRBJ2-1, with a possible D match to TRBD2 (5 bases). The CDR3 contains 15 residues. V was pared by 4 bases and J by 0 bases, with 10 bases between. Germline CDR1 reads MGHDK; CDR2 reads SYGVNS. For the CDR3, the DNA is TGTGCCAGCAGTGTCAGCGGTAGCTCCTACAATGAGCAGTTCTTC. It encodes CASSVSGSSYNEQFF.

V usage is TRBV3-1 (or the pseudogene TRBV3-2) and J usage is TRBJ2-7; perhaps TRBD2 as D (6 bases). From germline, CDR1 is LGHDT and CDR2 YNNKEL (reference sequence). The CDR3 covers 16 residues. The germline V and J ends were trimmed by 4 bases and 7 bases, with 23 bases remaining between them. The CDR3 sequence: CASSPISPGLGGEQYF. DNA for the CDR3: TGTGCCAGCAGCCCCATTTCTCCCGGGCTTGGGGGGGAGCAGTACTTC.

This clone appeared once. Here the CDR3 DNA reads TGCGCCAGCAGCTTGCCCAGCGGGAACACCGGGGAGCTGTTTTTT. This encodes CASSLPSGNTGELFF. The rearrangement joins TRBV5-1 to TRBJ2-2, with D possibly matching TRBD2 (5 bases). Germline-derived CDR1 and CDR2 are SGHRS and YFSETQ. The CDR3 length is 15 residues. V lost 1 base to trimming and J lost 1 base, with 8 bases between them.